This T cell receptor (beta chain) was captured in a study of Ad26.COV2.S vaccination and SARS-CoV-2 variants. Overall study context: Donor participated within the Ad26.COV2.S arm of the COV1001 trial.

The repertoire was sequenced with immunoSEQ multiplex PCR; TCRdb's copy has only in-frame clones and lacks some. The sample carries 300,000 to 350,000 clones, approximately 87% recorded once. Germline V gives CDR1 SGHRS, CDR2 YFSETQ. The V end lost 0 bases, the J end lost 13 bases, and 23 bases lay between the germline ends. The CDR3 has 17 amino acids. In regard to this clone: What it binds is not known.

Study-level results: Placebo recipients showed lower spike-specific TCR breadth than vaccinees. Researchers cautioned that TCR breadth and depth analyses may have underestimated total T cell responses.

Treatment denoted: 15 to 20 received Ad26.COV2.S at low or high dose, single or two shots; 5 received placebo; per-sample allocation not given. Sampling took place 63 days after the first vaccine or placebo injection. It was Wuhan-strain SARS-CoV-2 spike that the Ad26 vaccine vector expressed. Sequenced here: peripheral blood, sampled in a trial of Ad26.COV2.S vaccine versus placebo. This sequence joins TRBV5-1 and TRBJ1-6; D not resolved. The sequence was obtained from a person between 18 and 65 years old who received the Ad26.COV2.S COVID-19 vaccine or a placebo. In DNA, the CDR3 is TGCGCCAGCAGCTTGGATCCGATCGGAAGCCCTAGAGCGCCCCTCCACTTT. It codes for CASSLDPIGSPRAPLHF.